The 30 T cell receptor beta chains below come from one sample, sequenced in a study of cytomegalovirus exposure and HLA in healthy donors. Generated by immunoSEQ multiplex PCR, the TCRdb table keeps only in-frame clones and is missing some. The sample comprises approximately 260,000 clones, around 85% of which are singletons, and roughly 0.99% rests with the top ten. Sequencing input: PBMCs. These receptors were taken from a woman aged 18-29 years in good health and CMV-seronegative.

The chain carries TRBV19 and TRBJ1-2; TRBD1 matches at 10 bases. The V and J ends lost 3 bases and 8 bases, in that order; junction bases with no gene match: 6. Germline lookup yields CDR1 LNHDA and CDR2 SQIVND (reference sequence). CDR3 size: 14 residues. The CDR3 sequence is CASSMDRGTEGYTF. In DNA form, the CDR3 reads TGTGCCAGTAGTATGGACAGGGGGACGGAAGGCTACACCTTC. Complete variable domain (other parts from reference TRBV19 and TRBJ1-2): DGGITQSPKYLFRKEGQNVTLSCEQNLNHDAMYWYRQDPGQGLRLIYYSQIVNDFQKGDIAEGYSVSREKKESFPLTVTSAQKNPTAFYLCASSMDRGTEGYTFGSGTRLTVV.

The CDR3 spells CASSYEQARGNQPQHF. CDR3 nucleotide sequence: TGTGCCAGCAGTTACGAACAGGCTCGGGGCAATCAGCCCCAGCATTTT. The V and J genes are TRBV6-6 and TRBJ1-5; D may be TRBD1 (5 bases). From germline, CDR1 is MNHNY and CDR2 SVGAGI (reference sequence). V lost 2 bases and J lost 2, with 13 bases in between. This CDR3 is built from 16 residues.

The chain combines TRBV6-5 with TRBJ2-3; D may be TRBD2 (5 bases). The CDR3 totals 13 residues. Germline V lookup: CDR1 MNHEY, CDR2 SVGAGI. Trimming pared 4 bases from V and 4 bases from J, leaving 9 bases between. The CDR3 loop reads CASSSIGADTQYF. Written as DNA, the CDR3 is TGTGCCAGCAGTTCCATCGGGGCAGATACGCAGTATTTT.

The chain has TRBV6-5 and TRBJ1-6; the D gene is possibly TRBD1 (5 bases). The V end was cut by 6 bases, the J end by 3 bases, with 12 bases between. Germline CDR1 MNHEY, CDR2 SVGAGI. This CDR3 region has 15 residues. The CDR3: CASSTERGYNSPLHF. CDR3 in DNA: TGTGCCAGCAGCACCGAAAGGGGCTATAATTCACCCCTCCACTTT.

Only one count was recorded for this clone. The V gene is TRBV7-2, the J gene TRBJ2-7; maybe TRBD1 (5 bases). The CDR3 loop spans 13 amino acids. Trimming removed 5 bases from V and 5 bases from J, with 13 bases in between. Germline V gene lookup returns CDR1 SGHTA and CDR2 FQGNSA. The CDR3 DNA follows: TGTGCCAGCAGCCGTAGGGGTAACGACGAGCAGTACTTC. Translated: CASSRRGNDEQYF.

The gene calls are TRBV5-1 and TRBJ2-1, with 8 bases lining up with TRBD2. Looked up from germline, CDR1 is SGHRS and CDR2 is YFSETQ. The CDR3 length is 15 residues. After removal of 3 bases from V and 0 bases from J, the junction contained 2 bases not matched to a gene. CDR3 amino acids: CASSSSGPSYNEQFF. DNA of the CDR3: TGCGCCAGCAGCTCTAGCGGGCCCTCCTACAATGAGCAGTTCTTC.

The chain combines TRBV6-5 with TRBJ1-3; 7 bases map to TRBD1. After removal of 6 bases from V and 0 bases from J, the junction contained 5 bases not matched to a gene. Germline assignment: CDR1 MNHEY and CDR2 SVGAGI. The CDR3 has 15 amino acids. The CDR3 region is CASSRGSSSGNTIYF. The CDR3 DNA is TGTGCCAGCAGCAGGGGGTCCAGCTCTGGAAACACCATATATTTT.

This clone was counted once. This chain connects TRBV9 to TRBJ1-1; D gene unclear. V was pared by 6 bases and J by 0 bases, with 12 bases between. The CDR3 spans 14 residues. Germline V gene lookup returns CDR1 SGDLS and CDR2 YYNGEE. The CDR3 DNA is TGTGCCAGCACTTTTCGGGAAGTGAACACTGAAGCTTTCTTT. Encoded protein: CASTFREVNTEAFF.

The CDR3 is CASSGSGGPQETQYF. The DNA for the CDR3 is TGTGCCAGTTCAGGGTCCGGGGGGCCCCAAGAGACCCAGTACTTC. The chain recombines TRBV18 with TRBJ2-5, with D maybe TRBD2 (7 bases). The V gene's germline CDR1 is KGHSH and CDR2 LQKENI. The CDR3 sequence is 15 residues long. V lost 9 bases, J lost 1 base, and 18 bases lay in between.

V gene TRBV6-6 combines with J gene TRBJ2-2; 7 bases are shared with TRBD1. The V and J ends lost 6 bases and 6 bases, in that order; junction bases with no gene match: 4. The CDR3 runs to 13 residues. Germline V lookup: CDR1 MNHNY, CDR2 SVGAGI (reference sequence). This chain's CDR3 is CASRTDRAGELFF. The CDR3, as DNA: TGTGCCAGCAGAACAGACAGGGCCGGGGAGCTGTTTTTT.

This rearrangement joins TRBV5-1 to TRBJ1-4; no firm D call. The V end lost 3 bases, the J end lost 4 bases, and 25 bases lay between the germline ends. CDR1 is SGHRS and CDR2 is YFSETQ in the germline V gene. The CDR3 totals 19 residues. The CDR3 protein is CASSYVSATAHRSNEKLFF. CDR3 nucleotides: TGCGCCAGCAGCTACGTTTCTGCGACGGCTCATAGGAGTAATGAAAAACTGTTTTTT.

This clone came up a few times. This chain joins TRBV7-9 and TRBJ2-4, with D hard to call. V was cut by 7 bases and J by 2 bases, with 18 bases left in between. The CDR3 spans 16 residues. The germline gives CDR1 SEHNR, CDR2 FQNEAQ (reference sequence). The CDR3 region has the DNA TGTGCCAGCACCCTTCCTACCAGGCTAACCAAAAACATTCAGTACTTC. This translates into CASTLPTRLTKNIQYF.

This CDR3 is CASSFGTGGSYEQYF. The CDR3 DNA reads TGCGCCAGCAGCTTCGGGACAGGGGGCTCCTACGAGCAGTACTTC. The chain is built from TRBV5-1 and TRBJ2-7, with 11 bases lining up with TRBD1. Germline-derived CDR1 and CDR2 are SGHRS and YFSETQ. V lost 2 bases to trimming and J lost 0 bases; unmatched junction nucleotides: 1. The CDR3 is 15 amino acids. Complete variable domain (other parts from reference TRBV5-1 and TRBJ2-7): KAGVTQTPRYLIKTRGQQVTLSCSPISGHRSVSWYQQTPGQGLQFLFEYFSETQRNKGNFPGRFSGRQFSNSRSEMNVSTLELGDSALYLCASSFGTGGSYEQYFGPGTRLTVT.

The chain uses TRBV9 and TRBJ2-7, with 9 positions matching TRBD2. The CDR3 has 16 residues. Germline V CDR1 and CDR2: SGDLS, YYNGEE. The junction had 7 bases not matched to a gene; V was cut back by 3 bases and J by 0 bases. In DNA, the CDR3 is TGTGCCAGCAGCGCCCATAGCGGGGGCCCCTCCTACGAGCAGTACTTC. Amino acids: CASSAHSGGPSYEQYF.

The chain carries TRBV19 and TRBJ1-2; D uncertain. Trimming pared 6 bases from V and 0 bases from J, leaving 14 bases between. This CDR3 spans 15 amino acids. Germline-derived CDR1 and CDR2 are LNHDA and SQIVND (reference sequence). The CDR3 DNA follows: TGTGCCAGTAGCCCACGGCCGGCGGCTAACTATGGCTACACCTTC. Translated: CASSPRPAANYGYTF.

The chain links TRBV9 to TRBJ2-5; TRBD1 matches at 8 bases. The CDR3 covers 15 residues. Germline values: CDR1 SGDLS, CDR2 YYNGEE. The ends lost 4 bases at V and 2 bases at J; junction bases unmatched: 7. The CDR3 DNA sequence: TGTGCCAGCAGCCCGGGGACAGGACCTCAAGAGACCCAGTACTTC. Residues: CASSPGTGPQETQYF. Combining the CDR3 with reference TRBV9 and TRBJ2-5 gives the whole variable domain DSGVTQTPKHLITATGQRVTLRCSPRSGDLSVYWYQQSLDQGLQFLIQYYNGEERAKGNILERFSAQQFPDLHSELNLSSLELGDSALYFCASSPGTGPQETQYFGPGTRLLVL.

The CDR3 reads CASSLFPTNYGYTF. The CDR3 bases are TGTGCCAGCAGTTTATTTCCTACTAACTATGGCTACACCTTC. The J gene is TRBJ1-2, the V gene TRBV27; no reliable D call. The germline gives CDR1 MNHEY, CDR2 SMNVEV (reference sequence). The CDR3 contains 14 residues. Deletions cut 1 base from V and 0 bases from J, with 6 bases between.

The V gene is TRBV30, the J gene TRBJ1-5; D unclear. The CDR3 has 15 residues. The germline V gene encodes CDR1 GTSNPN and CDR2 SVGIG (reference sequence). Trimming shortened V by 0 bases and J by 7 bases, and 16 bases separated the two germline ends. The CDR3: CAWSVGLAGGQPQHF. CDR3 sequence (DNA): TGTGCCTGGAGTGTAGGGTTGGCAGGAGGACAGCCCCAGCATTTT. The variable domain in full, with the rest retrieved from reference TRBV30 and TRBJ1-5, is SQTIHQWPATLVQPVGSPLSLECTVEGTSNPNLYWYRQAAGRGLQLLFYSVGIGQISSEVPQNLSASRPQDRQFILSSKKLLLSDSGFYLCAWSVGLAGGQPQHFGDGTRLSIL.

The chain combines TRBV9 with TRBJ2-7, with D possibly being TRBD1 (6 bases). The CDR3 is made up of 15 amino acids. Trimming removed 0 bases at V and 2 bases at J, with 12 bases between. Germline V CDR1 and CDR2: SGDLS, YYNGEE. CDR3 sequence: CASSVAVQGTYEQYF. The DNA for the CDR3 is TGTGCCAGCAGCGTAGCAGTACAGGGAACCTACGAGCAGTACTTC. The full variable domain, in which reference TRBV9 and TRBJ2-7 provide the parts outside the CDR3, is DSGVTQTPKHLITATGQRVTLRCSPRSGDLSVYWYQQSLDQGLQFLIQYYNGEERAKGNILERFSAQQFPDLHSELNLSSLELGDSALYFCASSVAVQGTYEQYFGPGTRLTVT.

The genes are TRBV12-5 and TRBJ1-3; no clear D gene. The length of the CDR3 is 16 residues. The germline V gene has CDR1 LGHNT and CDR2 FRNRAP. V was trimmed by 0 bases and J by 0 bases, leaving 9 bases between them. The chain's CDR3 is CASGLVPGSSGNTIYF. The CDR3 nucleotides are TGTGCTAGTGGTTTGGTACCAGGATCCTCTGGAAACACCATATATTTT.

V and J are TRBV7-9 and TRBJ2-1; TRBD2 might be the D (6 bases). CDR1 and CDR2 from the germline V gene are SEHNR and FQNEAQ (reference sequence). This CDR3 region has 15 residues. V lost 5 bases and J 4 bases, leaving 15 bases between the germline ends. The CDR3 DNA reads TGTGCCAGCAGCGGATCTAGCGTTTGGTACAATGAGCAGTTCTTC. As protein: CASSGSSVWYNEQFF.

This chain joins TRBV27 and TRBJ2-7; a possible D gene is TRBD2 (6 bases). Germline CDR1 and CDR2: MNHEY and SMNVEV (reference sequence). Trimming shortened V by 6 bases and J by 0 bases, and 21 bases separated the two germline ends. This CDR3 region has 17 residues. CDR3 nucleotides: TGTGCCAGCAGACATACCCCATGGAGGGCCAGCTCCTACGAGCAGTACTTC. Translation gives CASRHTPWRASSYEQYF.

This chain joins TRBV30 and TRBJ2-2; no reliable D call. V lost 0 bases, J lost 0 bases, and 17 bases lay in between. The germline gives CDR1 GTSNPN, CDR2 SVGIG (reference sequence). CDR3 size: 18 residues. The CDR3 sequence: CAWSVLGISIANTGELFF. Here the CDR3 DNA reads TGTGCCTGGAGTGTACTGGGCATTAGTATTGCGAACACCGGGGAGCTGTTTTTT.

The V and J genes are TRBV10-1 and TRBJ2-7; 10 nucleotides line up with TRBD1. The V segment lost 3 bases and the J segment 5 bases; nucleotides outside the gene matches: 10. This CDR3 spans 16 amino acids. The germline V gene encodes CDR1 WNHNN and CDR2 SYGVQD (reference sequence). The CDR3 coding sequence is TGCGCCAGCAGTGATGGGGGACAGGGGTTTCCGAACGAGCAGTACTTC. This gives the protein CASSDGGQGFPNEQYF.

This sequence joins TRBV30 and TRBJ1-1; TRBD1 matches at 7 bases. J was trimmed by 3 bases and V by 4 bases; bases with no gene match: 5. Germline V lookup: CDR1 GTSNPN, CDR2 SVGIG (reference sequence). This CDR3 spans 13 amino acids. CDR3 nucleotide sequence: TGTGCCTGGAACCGGGACAGCCACACTGAAGCTTTCTTT. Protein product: CAWNRDSHTEAFF.

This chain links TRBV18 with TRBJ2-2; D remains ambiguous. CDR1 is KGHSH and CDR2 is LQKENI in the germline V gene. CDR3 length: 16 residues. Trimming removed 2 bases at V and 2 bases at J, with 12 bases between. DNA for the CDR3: TGTGCCAGCTCACCATCTGACTTCGGCAACACCGGGGAGCTGTTTTTT. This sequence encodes CASSPSDFGNTGELFF.

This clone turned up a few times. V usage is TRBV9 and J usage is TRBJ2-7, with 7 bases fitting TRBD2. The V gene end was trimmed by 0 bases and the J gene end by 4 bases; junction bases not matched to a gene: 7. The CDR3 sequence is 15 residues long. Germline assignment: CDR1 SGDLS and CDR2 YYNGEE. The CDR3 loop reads CASSVATAGQYEQYF. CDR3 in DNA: TGTGCCAGCAGCGTAGCTACAGCGGGGCAGTACGAGCAGTACTTC.

CDR3 DNA sequence: TGTGCCAGCAGCTTTCTAGCCAACAATGAGCAGTTCTTC. Translated: CASSFLANNEQFF. The genes are TRBV5-4 and TRBJ2-1; possibly TRBD2 for D (5 bases). The germline CDR1 and CDR2 sequences are SGHNT and YYREEE (reference sequence). The V gene lost 2 bases and the J gene lost 5 bases, with 8 bases spanning the gap. There are 13 residues in the CDR3. Full variable domain (remainder filled in from reference TRBV5-4 and TRBJ2-1): ETGVTQSPTHLIKTRGQQVTLRCSSQSGHNTVSWYQQALGQGPQFIFQYYREEENGRGNFPPRFSGLQFPNYSSELNVNALELDDSALYLCASSFLANNEQFFGPGTRLTVL.

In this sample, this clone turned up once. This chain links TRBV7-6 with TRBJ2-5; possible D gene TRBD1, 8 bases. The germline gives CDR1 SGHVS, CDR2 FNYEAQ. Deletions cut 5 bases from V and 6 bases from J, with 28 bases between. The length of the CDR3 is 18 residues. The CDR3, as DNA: TGTGCCAGCAGCCAGTGGACAGGGATCACGGCTAGCGGTAAGACCCAGTACTTC. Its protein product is CASSQWTGITASGKTQYF.

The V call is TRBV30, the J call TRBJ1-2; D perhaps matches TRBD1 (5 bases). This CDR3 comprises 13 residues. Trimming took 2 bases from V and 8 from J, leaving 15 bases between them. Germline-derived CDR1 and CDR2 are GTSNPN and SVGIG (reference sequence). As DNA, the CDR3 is TGTGCCTGGAGTCCGACAGTAGGGTTGGGCTACACCTTC. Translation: CAWSPTVGLGYTF.